What follows are 21 T cell receptor beta chains derived from one specimen sequenced in a study of technical replicates of blood from a few donors. Assay used: immunoSEQ multiplex PCR; TCRdb lists only in-frame clones, some missing. This table holds about 100,000 clones, about 95% found once. Sequenced: T cells isolated from PBMCs. The receptors were gathered from a human donor in good health.

CDR3 nucleotide sequence: TGTGCCAGCAGCGTAGGCAGGTCTTGGGAAAAACTGTTTTTT. It yields the protein CASSVGRSWEKLFF. This chain connects TRBV9 to TRBJ1-4; D is undetermined. CDR3 size: 14 residues. Trimming removed 0 bases at V and 8 bases at J, with 11 bases between. Germline lookup yields CDR1 SGDLS and CDR2 YYNGEE.

The chain is built from TRBV11-2 and TRBJ2-7, with 11 bases lining up with TRBD1. V lost 4 bases to trimming and J lost 4 bases; unmatched junction nucleotides: 6. The CDR3 runs 15 residues. CDR1 and CDR2 from the germline V gene are SGHAT and FQNNGV. CDR3 nucleotides: TGTGCCAGCAGCTCCCCGGGACAGGGGGTTTACGAGCAGTACTTC. It yields the protein CASSSPGQGVYEQYF.

The CDR3 is CASSFLDREIQETQYF. DNA of the CDR3: TGTGCCAGCAGCTTTCTGGACAGAGAAATCCAAGAGACCCAGTACTTC. V is TRBV7-9 and J is TRBJ2-5; D perhaps matches TRBD1 (6 bases). Germline V gene sequence: CDR1 SEHNR, CDR2 FQNEAQ (reference sequence). The CDR3 is 16 amino acids. Trimming pared 3 bases from V and 1 base from J, leaving 15 bases between.

The chain recombines TRBV29-1 with TRBJ1-4; perhaps TRBD1 as D (6 bases). Deletions cut 4 bases from V and 7 bases from J, with 19 bases between. The germline CDR1 and CDR2 sequences are SQVTM and ANQGSEA. The CDR3 totals 15 residues. The CDR3 coding sequence is TGCAGCGTTGGGGAACAGGGCTATGGGGGTGAAAAACTGTTTTTT. It specifies CSVGEQGYGGEKLFF.

The chain combines TRBV6-4 with TRBJ2-1, with D perhaps matching TRBD1 (5 bases). The CDR3 extends over 18 amino acids. Germline CDR1 reads MRHNA; CDR2 reads SNTAGT. Trimming removed 2 bases at V and 4 bases at J, with 21 bases between. The CDR3 nucleotides are TGTGCCAGCAGTGACAGGGCAATTAAGGGGAAAATGTACAATGAGCAGTTCTTC. As protein: CASSDRAIKGKMYNEQFF.

The chain is built from TRBV7-6 and TRBJ2-1, with TRBD2 matching 7 bases. The CDR3 covers 16 residues. The germline V gene has CDR1 SGHVS and CDR2 FNYEAQ. Germline trimming cut 1 base from V and 4 bases from J; bases unmatched to any gene: 7. The CDR3 sequence is CASSLEMGGGYNEQFF. CDR3 in DNA: TGTGCCAGCAGCTTAGAGATGGGGGGAGGGTACAATGAGCAGTTCTTC.

The chain carries TRBV19 and TRBJ2-2; 7 bases agree with TRBD2. The ends lost 3 bases at V and 3 bases at J; junction bases unmatched: 1. This CDR3 contains 14 residues. Looked up from germline, CDR1 is LNHDA and CDR2 is SQIVND (reference sequence). The CDR3 spells CASSIRGDTGELFF. The CDR3 bases are TGTGCCAGTAGTATCCGGGGGGACACCGGGGAGCTGTTTTTT.

This chain uses TRBV5-1 with TRBJ2-7; D perhaps matches TRBD2 (5 bases). The CDR3 extends over 14 amino acids. The germline V gene encodes CDR1 SGHRS and CDR2 YFSETQ. Trimming took off 0 bases at V and 4 bases at J, with 11 bases between the two ends. CDR3: CASSLGGLSYEQYF. The CDR3 DNA follows: TGCGCCAGCAGCTTGGGTGGACTCAGTTACGAGCAGTACTTC. Together with reference TRBV5-1 and TRBJ2-7, the CDR3 gives the full variable domain: KAGVTQTPRYLIKTRGQQVTLSCSPISGHRSVSWYQQTPGQGLQFLFEYFSETQRNKGNFPGRFSGRQFSNSRSEMNVSTLELGDSALYLCASSLGGLSYEQYFGPGTRLTVT.

The J gene is TRBJ2-3, the V gene TRBV6-5, with TRBD2 matching over 9 bases. Unmatched junction bases numbered 7, after V lost 5 bases and J lost 4 bases. This CDR3 comprises 15 residues. Germline V CDR1 and CDR2: MNHEY, SVGAGI. CDR3 sequence (DNA): TGTGCCAGCAGTCTCGGAGCGGGAGGTTCAGATACGCAGTATTTT. The encoded protein is CASSLGAGGSDTQYF.

The chain joins TRBV7-6 to TRBJ2-3; 7 bases are a match to TRBD1. Germline CDR1 is SGHVS and CDR2 is FNYEAQ. V was clipped by 4 bases and J by 2 bases; unmatched bases: 3. The CDR3 loop spans 14 amino acids. The CDR3 reads CASSSGTDTDTQYF. In nucleotides, the CDR3 is TGTGCCAGCAGCTCAGGGACAGACACAGATACGCAGTATTTT.

The rearrangement uses TRBV19 and TRBJ1-3; D remains unclear. Germline CDR1 LNHDA, CDR2 SQIVND (reference sequence). The CDR3 covers 14 residues. The germline V and J ends were trimmed by 4 bases and 0 bases, with 7 bases remaining between them. This chain's CDR3 is CASSRLGSGNTIYF. The CDR3 DNA sequence: TGTGCCAGTAGTAGACTGGGCTCTGGAAACACCATATATTTT.

The CDR3 loop is CASSSGDGYTF. The CDR3 bases are TGTGCCAGCAGTTCAGGGGACGGCTACACCTTC. This chain connects TRBV7-9 to TRBJ1-2; D is perhaps TRBD1 (6 bases). The CDR3 length is 11 residues. V lost 6 bases and J 8 bases, leaving 10 bases between the germline ends. Looked up from germline, CDR1 is SEHNR and CDR2 is FQNEAQ (reference sequence).

This rearrangement joins TRBV5-1 to TRBJ2-2; TRBD1 matches 7 bases. Trimming removed 4 bases from V and 2 bases from J; junction bases left unmatched: 11. Looked up from germline, CDR1 is SGHRS and CDR2 is YFSETQ. The CDR3 runs to 17 residues. In DNA form, the CDR3 reads TGCGCCAGCAGCCACCTCCTACAGGGGCCCAACACCGGGGAGCTGTTTTTT. Amino acids: CASSHLLQGPNTGELFF. Together with reference TRBV5-1 and TRBJ2-2, the CDR3 gives the full variable domain: KAGVTQTPRYLIKTRGQQVTLSCSPISGHRSVSWYQQTPGQGLQFLFEYFSETQRNKGNFPGRFSGRQFSNSRSEMNVSTLELGDSALYLCASSHLLQGPNTGELFFGEGSRLTVL.

The chain carries TRBV10-1 and TRBJ2-1; tentatively, D is TRBD2 (5 bases). The CDR3 contains 13 residues. The V gene's germline CDR1 is WNHNN and CDR2 SYGVQD (reference sequence). V lost 0 bases and J 9 bases, leaving 9 bases between the germline ends. CDR3: CASSESGASEQFF. CDR3 DNA: TGCGCCAGCAGTGAGTCGGGAGCGTCTGAGCAGTTCTTC.

The rearrangement uses TRBV7-9 and TRBJ2-1; D call uncertain. V was clipped by 1 base and J by 5 bases, with 6 bases between them. This CDR3 has 13 residues. Germline-derived CDR1 and CDR2 are SEHNR and FQNEAQ (reference sequence). The CDR3 sequence is CASSLVENNEQFF. CDR3 bases: TGTGCCAGCAGCTTAGTAGAGAACAATGAGCAGTTCTTC.

The chain joins TRBV10-3 to TRBJ2-2, with D perhaps TRBD1 (6 bases). The germline CDR1 and CDR2 sequences are ENHRY and SYGVKD. V shed 6 bases and J shed 7 bases, with 21 bases lying between them. The CDR3 totals 16 residues. The CDR3 sequence is CAIRSLTGTLGGELFF. In DNA, the CDR3 is TGTGCCATCAGGAGTCTTACCGGGACATTAGGCGGGGAGCTGTTTTTT.

This clone came up a few times. This chain joins TRBV5-4 and TRBJ2-1; 10 bases agree with TRBD1. The junction had 7 bases not matched to a gene; V was cut back by 1 base and J by 9 bases. The CDR3 contains 15 residues. The germline gives CDR1 SGHNT, CDR2 YYREEE (reference sequence). The chain's CDR3 is CASSLIGTGVSEQFF. CDR3 coding DNA: TGTGCCAGCAGCTTGATAGGGACAGGGGTCAGTGAGCAGTTCTTC.

In its sample, this clone was seen once. The CDR3 DNA reads TGTGCCAGCAGCTTAGGGGCGACAGAAAGTTATGGCTACACCTTC. The encoded protein is CASSLGATESYGYTF. The V and J genes are TRBV7-6 and TRBJ1-2, with D possibly matching TRBD1 (5 bases). Germline values: CDR1 SGHVS, CDR2 FNYEAQ. The CDR3 length is 15 residues. V was shortened by 1 base and J by 5 bases, with 14 bases between the two germline ends.

The V call is TRBV29-1, the J call TRBJ2-7; D call uncertain. The germline gives CDR1 SQVTM, CDR2 ANQGSEA. The CDR3 has 15 residues. V lost 3 bases and J 0 bases, leaving 15 bases between the germline ends. The CDR3 nucleotides read TGCAGCGTTGAGCATCCTAGGAGTTCCTCCTACGAGCAGTACTTC. This translates into CSVEHPRSSSYEQYF.

This rearrangement joins TRBV28 to TRBJ1-3, with no clear D. Per germline, CDR1 MDHEN and CDR2 SYDVKM. The CDR3 contains 15 residues. V gave up 3 bases and J gave up 3 bases, with 12 bases separating them. Written as DNA, the CDR3 is TGTGCCAGCAGTTTGTTACACGAGGGTGGAAACACCATATATTTT. Translated: CASSLLHEGGNTIYF.

Turning to this clone: Distinct nucleotide sequences in the sample also encode this CDR3. The V call is TRBV18, the J call TRBJ2-3, with D tentatively TRBD2 (5 bases). CDR1 KGHSH and CDR2 LQKENI come from the germline V gene. There are 13 residues in the CDR3. V lost 3 bases to trimming and J lost 3 bases, with 7 bases between them. CDR3 sequence reads: CASSPSGTDTQYF. For the CDR3, the DNA is TGTGCCAGCTCACCCTCGGGGACAGATACGCAGTATTTT.